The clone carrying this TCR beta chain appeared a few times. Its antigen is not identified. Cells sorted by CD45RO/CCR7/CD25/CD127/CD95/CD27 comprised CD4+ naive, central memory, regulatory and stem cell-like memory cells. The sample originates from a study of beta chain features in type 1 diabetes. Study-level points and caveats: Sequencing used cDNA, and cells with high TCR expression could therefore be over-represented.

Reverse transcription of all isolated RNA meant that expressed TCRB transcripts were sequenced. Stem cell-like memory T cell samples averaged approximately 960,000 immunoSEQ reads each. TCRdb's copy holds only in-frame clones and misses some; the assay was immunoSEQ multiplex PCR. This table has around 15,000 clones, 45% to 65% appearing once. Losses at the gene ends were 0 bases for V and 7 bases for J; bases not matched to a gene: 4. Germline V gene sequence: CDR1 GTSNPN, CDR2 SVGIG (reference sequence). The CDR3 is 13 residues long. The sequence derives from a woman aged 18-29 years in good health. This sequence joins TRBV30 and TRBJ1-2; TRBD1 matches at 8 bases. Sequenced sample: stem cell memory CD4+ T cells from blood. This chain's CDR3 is CAWSVTGGRGYTF. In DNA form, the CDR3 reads TGTGCCTGGAGTGTTACAGGGGGTCGTGGCTACACCTTC.